The sequence of this T cell receptor (beta chain) was determined in a study of beta chain features in type 1 diabetes. Points from the study as a whole: Type 1 diabetes patients showed a moderate but significant shortening of TCRB CDR3s in all four CD4+ subsets.

As concerns this clone: The antigen remains unidentified.

Sequenced material consisted of expressed TCRB transcripts (all of the isolated RNA was reverse transcribed). Libraries were prepared by immunoSEQ multiplex PCR; TCRdb keeps only in-frame clonotypes and omits some of them. The sample carries over 150,000 clones, around 7.8% recorded once. Germline CDR1 reads LNHDA; CDR2 reads SQIVND (reference sequence). The CDR3 runs 15 residues. Trimming cost V 5 bases and J 2 bases, with 16 bases left between them. This receptor was taken from a woman in her 40s with type 1 diabetes. The chain uses TRBV19 and TRBJ2-7; possibly TRBD1 for D (5 bases). Source material: central memory CD4+ T cells from blood. CDR3 sequence reads: CASSPPGRLTYEQYF. Written as DNA, the CDR3 is TGTGCCAGTAGTCCCCCAGGGCGGCTCACCTACGAGCAGTACTTC.